These 19 T cell receptor beta chains were all obtained from the same sample, sequenced in a study of identical twins. TCRdb itself ran the 5' RACE reads through MiXCR, one entry per CDR3 protein. This table has about 890,000 distinct CDR3 sequences, about 12% appearing once. This sample also appeared in a second study, on yellow fever vaccine responses in identical twins.

Sequenced material: PBMCs. The receptors stem from a woman between 18 and 29 years old in good health.

This clonotype was counted only a few times. The chain recombines TRBV6-1 with TRBJ2-3; 8 nucleotides agree with TRBD1. Germline assignment: CDR1 MNHNS and CDR2 SASEGT. The J segment lost 5 bases and the V segment lost 5 bases, leaving 12 bases of the junction unmatched. The CDR3 length is 16 residues. The CDR3 region is CASSRGVQGVGDTQYF. The CDR3 DNA reads TGTGCCAGCAGTAGGGGGGTACAGGGGGTTGGAGATACGCAGTATTTT.

The chain links TRBV3-1 to TRBJ2-7; 9 positions match TRBD2. V lost 1 base and J lost 9; bases outside the gene matches: 7. Germline values: CDR1 LGHDT, CDR2 YNNKEL (reference sequence). The CDR3 spans 14 residues. DNA for the CDR3: TGTGCCAGCAGCCAAGGGGGGACTAGCAGTGCGCAGTACTTC. Protein: CASSQGGTSSAQYF.

This clonotype has only a few counts. The chain carries TRBV18 and TRBJ2-7; perhaps TRBD1 as D (6 bases). The CDR3 has 14 residues. With 4 bases removed from V and 4 bases from J, the gap between germline ends came to 14 bases. Per germline, CDR1 KGHSH and CDR2 LQKENI. The CDR3 sequence: CASSLSRTAYEQYF. CDR3 coding DNA: TGTGCCAGCTCACTCTCGCGGACAGCGTACGAGCAGTACTTC.

The table lists this clonotype with a few counts. The rearrangement links TRBV13 to TRBJ2-7, with 7 bases that match TRBD2. The germline CDR1 and CDR2 sequences are PRHDT and FYEKMQ (reference sequence). J gave up 0 bases and V 0 bases, and 5 bases lay outside the gene matches. CDR3 length equals 16 residues. The CDR3 reads CASSLGRGTNSYEQYF. The CDR3 nucleotides are TGTGCCAGCAGCTTAGGGCGGGGGACGAACTCCTACGAGCAGTACTTC.

The V call is TRBV3-1, the J call TRBJ1-5; D is unresolved. The germline V gene has CDR1 LGHDT and CDR2 YNNKEL (reference sequence). The CDR3 totals 16 residues. Trimming pared 1 base from V and 1 base from J, leaving 11 bases between. The DNA for the CDR3 is TGTGCCAGCAGCCAAGCGGCGGGTGGGAGCAATCAGCCCCAGCATTTT. Translation: CASSQAAGGSNQPQHF.

The J gene is TRBJ2-7, the V gene TRBV4-1; 9 nucleotides match TRBD1. This CDR3 is 18 amino acids long. CDR1 and CDR2 from the germline V gene are MGHRA and YSYEKL. Germline trimming cut 0 bases from V and 1 base from J; bases unmatched to any gene: 10. CDR3 in amino acids: CASSQEEGRGQGSYEQYF. Here the CDR3 DNA reads TGCGCCAGCAGCCAAGAAGAAGGGCGGGGACAGGGATCCTACGAGCAGTACTTC.

V usage is TRBV7-2 and J usage is TRBJ2-2, with D maybe TRBD1 (6 bases). CDR1 and CDR2 (germline): SGHTA, FQGNSA. The CDR3 spans 15 residues. Trimming cost V 3 bases and J 3 bases, with 11 bases left between them. CDR3 sequence reads: CASSFAGVYTGELFF. The CDR3 DNA reads as TGTGCCAGCAGCTTCGCAGGGGTCTACACCGGGGAGCTGTTTTTT. The whole variable domain, remainder taken from reference TRBV7-2 and TRBJ2-2, is GAGVSQSPSNKVTEKGKDVELRCDPISGHTALYWYRQSLGQGLEFLIYFQGNSAPDKSGLPSDRFSAERTGGSVSTLTIQRTQQEDSAVYLCASSFAGVYTGELFFGEGSRLTVL.

J is TRBJ2-1 and V is TRBV9, with TRBD1 matching 12 bases. The junction had 1 base not matched to a gene; V was cut back by 2 bases and J by 7 bases. CDR1 and CDR2 from the germline V gene are SGDLS and YYNGEE. The CDR3 spans 14 residues. CDR3 sequence reads: CASSVGQGANEQFF. For the CDR3, the DNA is TGTGCCAGCAGCGTGGGACAGGGGGCGAATGAGCAGTTCTTC.

There are a few counts of this clonotype. The V call is TRBV20-1, the J call TRBJ1-6; possible D gene TRBD1, 5 bases. Germline CDR1 is DFQATT and CDR2 is SNEGSKA (reference sequence). The CDR3 length is 14 residues. The V end was cut by 1 base, the J end by 3 bases, with 7 bases between. CDR3 DNA: TGCAGTGCTAGAGGCGACAGCTATAATTCACCCCTCCACTTT. It is translated as CSARGDSYNSPLHF.

The chain carries TRBV7-9 and TRBJ2-5; 8 bases are shared with TRBD2. The V gene's germline CDR1 is SEHNR and CDR2 FQNEAQ (reference sequence). The length of the CDR3 is 17 residues. V was pared by 5 bases and J by 0 bases, with 11 bases of the junction left unmatched. CDR3 region: CASSTQAGVTYQETQYF. CDR3 DNA sequence: TGTGCCAGCAGCACCCAAGCGGGAGTTACGTACCAAGAGACCCAGTACTTC.

V and J are TRBV20-1 and TRBJ2-3; TRBD2 aligns across 13 bases. CDR1 is DFQATT, CDR2 SNEGSKA, per germline (reference sequence). The CDR3 length is 18 residues. V was clipped by 3 bases and J by 0 bases; unmatched bases: 9. CDR3 sequence reads: CSASTVGTSGASTDTQYF. The CDR3 nucleotides read TGCAGTGCTAGTACGGTGGGGACTAGCGGGGCGAGCACAGATACGCAGTATTTT.

J is TRBJ1-4 and V is TRBV12-3 or TRBV12-4, with 7 bases matching TRBD1. The junction had 8 bases not matched to a gene; V was cut back by 6 bases and J by 7 bases. The CDR3 extends over 14 amino acids. CDR3 nucleotide sequence: TGTGCCAGCAGGTCAGGGGGAGGGAGTGAAAAACTGTTTTTT. Its protein is CASRSGGGSEKLFF.

This clonotype was recorded many times. The CDR3 here is CASSQSSVQFF. In DNA, the CDR3 is TGTGCCAGCAGCCAAAGCAGTGTCCAGTTCTTC. V usage is TRBV3-1 and J usage is TRBJ2-1; D is undetermined. This CDR3 has 11 residues. Trimming stripped 2 bases from V and 13 bases from J, with 9 bases between. Looked up from germline, CDR1 is LGHDT and CDR2 is YNNKEL (reference sequence).

CDR3 residues: CASSRAAANTEAFF. CDR3 DNA: TGTGCCAGCAGCCGGGCGGCGGCGAACACTGAAGCTTTCTTT. V gene TRBV3-1 combines with J gene TRBJ1-1, with D uncertain. The CDR3 is 14 amino acids. V dropped 4 bases and J dropped 1 base, with 10 bases sitting between them. Germline V gene lookup returns CDR1 LGHDT and CDR2 YNNKEL (reference sequence). Variable domain in full (rest from reference TRBV3-1 and TRBJ1-1): DTAVSQTPKYLVTQMGNDKSIKCEQNLGHDTMYWYKQDSKKFLKIMFSYNNKELIINETVPNRFSPKSPDKAHLNLHINSLELGDSAVYFCASSRAAANTEAFFGQGTRLTVV.

This clonotype was seen many times. The chain combines TRBV5-1 with TRBJ2-5; the D is unclear. Trimming stripped 0 bases from V and 5 bases from J, with 5 bases between. The CDR3 covers 12 residues. The germline CDR1 and CDR2 sequences are SGHRS and YFSETQ. The CDR3 sequence is CASSLGDETQYF. The CDR3 coding sequence is TGCGCCAGCAGCTTGGGGGATGAGACCCAGTACTTC.

This clonotype has at least ten counts. V is TRBV7-8 and J is TRBJ2-5, with TRBD2 matching over 11 bases. The ends lost 1 base at V and 2 bases at J; junction bases unmatched: 6. This CDR3 region has 17 residues. Germline loops: CDR1 SGHVS, CDR2 FQNEAQ. CDR3 bases: TGTGCCAGCAGCTTAGGACTAGCGGGGAGTAAACAAGAGACCCAGTACTTC. It specifies CASSLGLAGSKQETQYF.

In its sample, this clonotype was seen a few times. The chain couples TRBV7-3 to TRBJ2-1; a possible D gene is TRBD2 (5 bases). There are 14 residues in the CDR3. Looked up from germline, CDR1 is SGHTA and CDR2 is FQGTGA. Trimming stripped 5 bases from V and 7 bases from J, with 15 bases between. The CDR3 sequence: CASSLALGMNEQFF. CDR3 DNA sequence: TGTGCCAGCAGCCTAGCACTAGGTATGAATGAGCAGTTCTTC.

The rearrangement uses TRBV12-3 or TRBV12-4 and TRBJ1-2, with D perhaps TRBD1 (5 bases). CDR3 length: 13 amino acids. Trimming took off 5 bases at V and 7 bases at J, with 14 bases between the two ends. Written as DNA, the CDR3 is TGTGCCAGCAGTGTTGGGGCGATCGGTGGCTACACCTTC. Protein product: CASSVGAIGGYTF.

This chain joins TRBV6-1 and TRBJ2-7, with 12 bases identical to TRBD2. V shed 2 bases and J 3 bases; nucleotides not matched to a gene: 5. Germline-derived CDR1 and CDR2 are MNHNS and SASEGT. CDR3 length: 16 amino acids. The CDR3 bases are TGTGCCAGCAGTGAATCGCGACTAGCGGGAGTCTACGAGCAGTACTTC. Amino acid sequence: CASSESRLAGVYEQYF.